This TCR beta chain derives from a study of blood T cell repertoires in COVID-19. Produced via immunoSEQ multiplex PCR; TCRdb's table is partial and in-frame only. The table includes 60,000 to 65,000 clones, 65% to 80% detected once. The J segment lost 1 base and the V segment lost 6 bases, leaving 4 bases of the junction unmatched. There are 15 residues in the CDR3. Germline-derived CDR1 and CDR2 are MNHEY and SVGEGT. The chain combines TRBV6-2 or TRBV6-3 with TRBJ1-5; 9 bases are shared with TRBD1. This clonotype was sampled from a human donor in a cohort sampled during active COVID-19. The sequencing input was peripheral blood. In DNA form, the CDR3 reads TGTGCCAGCAGCCGAACAGGGGGCAGCAATCAGCCCCAGCATTTT. Residues: CASSRTGGSNQPQHF.